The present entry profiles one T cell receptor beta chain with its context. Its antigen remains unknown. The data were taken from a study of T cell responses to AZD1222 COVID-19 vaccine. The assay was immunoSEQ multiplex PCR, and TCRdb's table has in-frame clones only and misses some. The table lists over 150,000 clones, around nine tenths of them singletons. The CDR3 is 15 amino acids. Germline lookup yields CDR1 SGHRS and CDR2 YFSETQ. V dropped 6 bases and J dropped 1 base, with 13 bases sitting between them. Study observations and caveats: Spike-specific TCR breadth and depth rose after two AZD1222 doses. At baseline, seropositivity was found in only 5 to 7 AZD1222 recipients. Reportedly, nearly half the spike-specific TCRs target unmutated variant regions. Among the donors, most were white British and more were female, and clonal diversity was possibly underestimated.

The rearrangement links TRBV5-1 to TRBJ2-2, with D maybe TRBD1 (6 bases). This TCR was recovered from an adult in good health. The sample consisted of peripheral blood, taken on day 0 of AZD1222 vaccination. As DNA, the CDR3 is TGCGCCAGCAAGATCCAGGGGATGAACACCGGGGAGCTGTTTTTT. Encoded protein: CASKIQGMNTGELFF.